The rows below give T cell receptor beta chains drawn from one sample of a study of identical twins. MiXCR, applied by TCRdb to the 5' RACE reads, yields one record per CDR3 protein. The sample shows over 250,000 distinct CDR3 sequences, just under 9.5% of them seen only once. This sample also belongs to another study, concerning yellow fever vaccine responses in identical twins.

Material: CD8+ T cells sorted from blood. The receptors come from a woman aged 18-29 years in good health. Each CDR3 is given with its conserved first and last residue. The D gene is left open where the match is weak. Size tells how often a clone was seen (once, few, many) or the class of an expanded clone, and some rows leave it out.

cdr3_aa,cdr3_nt,v_call,j_call,clone_size,d_call
CASSQDPLAGEQYF,TGCGCCAGCAGCCAAGACCCCCTGGCGGGGGAGCAGTACTTC,TRBV4-3,TRBJ2-7,few,.
CASRANPEDTEAFF,TGTGCCAGCCGGGCCAATCCGGAGGACACTGAAGCTTTCTTT,TRBV11-2,TRBJ1-1,many,.
CASRGTVPTSTDTQYF,TGTGCCAGCAGGGGGACAGTCCCTACTAGCACAGATACGCAGTATTTT,TRBV12-3/TRBV12-4,TRBJ2-3,many,TRBD1
CASSPRVGTGGVYEQYF,TGTGCCAGCAGCCCTAGGGTTGGGACAGGGGGCGTCTACGAGCAGTACTTC,TRBV7-8,TRBJ2-7,many,TRBD1
CSVEWGDEQYF,TGCAGCGTTGAATGGGGGGACGAGCAGTACTTC,TRBV29-1,TRBJ2-7,many,.
CASSKAFSGAGANVLTF,TGTGCCAGCTCCAAGGCGTTCTCAGGGGCTGGGGCCAACGTCCTGACTTTC,TRBV3-1,TRBJ2-6,.,.
CASSLGPTSGIGNYNEQFF,TGCGCCAGCAGCTTGGGTCCGACTAGCGGGATTGGTAACTACAATGAGCAGTTCTTC,TRBV5-1,TRBJ2-1,many,TRBD2
CASSFPGEETQYF,TGTGCCAGCAGCTTCCCGGGAGAAGAGACCCAGTACTTC,TRBV5-4,TRBJ2-5,.,.
CASSVGGASSYEQYF,TGTGCCAGCAGCGTAGGTGGGGCCAGCTCCTACGAGCAGTACTTC,TRBV9,TRBJ2-7,few,.
CSVVDRDVYEQYF,TGCAGTGTGGTTGACCGGGATGTCTACGAGCAGTACTTC,TRBV29-1,TRBJ2-7,.,.
CASSRHRYEYNEQFF,TGCGCCAGCAGCCGCCACAGATACGAATACAATGAGCAGTTCTTC,TRBV4-1,TRBJ2-1,few,.
CSVEALGQGREQYF,TGCAGCGTTGAAGCCCTCGGACAGGGGCGGGAGCAGTACTTC,TRBV29-1,TRBJ2-7,few,TRBD1
CASSPKRGQTQETQYF,TGTGCCAGCAGCCCAAAGAGGGGGCAGACGCAAGAGACCCAGTACTTC,TRBV7-9,TRBJ2-5,few,TRBD1
CASSQGRGQGYEQYF,TGCGCCAGCAGCCAAGGACGGGGACAGGGCTACGAGCAGTACTTC,TRBV4-3,TRBJ2-7,few,TRBD1
CASSPRDRGGPIGNEQYF,TGTGCCAGCAGCCCGAGGGACCGGGGGGGGCCAATTGGGAACGAGCAGTACTTC,TRBV6-1,TRBJ2-7,few,TRBD2
CASSLDNTQYF,TGTGCTAGCAGCTTAGACAATACGCAGTATTTT,TRBV7-7,TRBJ2-3,.,.
CASSQSSRLAGSYEQYF,TGCGCCAGCAGCCAATCTTCAAGACTAGCGGGTTCCTACGAGCAGTACTTC,TRBV4-1,TRBJ2-7,many,TRBD2
CASSQDRSGGNQPQHF,TGCGCCAGCAGCCAAGACAGGAGCGGTGGCAATCAGCCCCAGCATTTT,TRBV4-3,TRBJ1-5,.,.
CASSYPGTYNEQFF,TGTGCCAGCAGTTACCCCGGGACCTACAATGAGCAGTTCTTC,TRBV6-2/TRBV6-3,TRBJ2-1,.,.